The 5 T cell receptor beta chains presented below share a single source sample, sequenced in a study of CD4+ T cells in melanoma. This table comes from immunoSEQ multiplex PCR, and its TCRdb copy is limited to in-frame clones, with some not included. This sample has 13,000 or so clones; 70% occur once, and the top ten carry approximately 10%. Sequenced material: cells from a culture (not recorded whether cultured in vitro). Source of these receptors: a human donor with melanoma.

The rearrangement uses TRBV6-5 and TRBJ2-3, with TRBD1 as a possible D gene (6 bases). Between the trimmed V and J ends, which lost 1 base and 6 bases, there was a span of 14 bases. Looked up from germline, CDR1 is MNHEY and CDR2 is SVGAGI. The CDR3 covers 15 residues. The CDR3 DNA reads TGTGCCAGCAGTTACTTCGGACAGCTTGGGGATACGCAGTATTTT. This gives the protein CASSYFGQLGDTQYF.

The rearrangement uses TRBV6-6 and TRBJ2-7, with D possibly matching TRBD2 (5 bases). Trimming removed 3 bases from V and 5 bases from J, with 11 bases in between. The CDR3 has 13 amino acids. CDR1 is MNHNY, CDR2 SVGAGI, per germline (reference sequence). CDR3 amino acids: CASSYYRGNEQYF. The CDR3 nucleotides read TGTGCCAGCAGTTATTATCGGGGAAACGAGCAGTACTTC.

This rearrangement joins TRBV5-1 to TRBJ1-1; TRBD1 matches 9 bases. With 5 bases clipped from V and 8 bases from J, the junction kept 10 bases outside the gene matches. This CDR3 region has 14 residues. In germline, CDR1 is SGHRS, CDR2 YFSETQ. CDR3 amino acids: CASSPRTGAVEAFF. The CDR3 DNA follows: TGCGCCAGCAGTCCGAGGACAGGGGCAGTGGAAGCTTTCTTT. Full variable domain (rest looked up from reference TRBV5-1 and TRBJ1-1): KAGVTQTPRYLIKTRGQQVTLSCSPISGHRSVSWYQQTPGQGLQFLFEYFSETQRNKGNFPGRFSGRQFSNSRSEMNVSTLELGDSALYLCASSPRTGAVEAFFGQGTRLTVV.

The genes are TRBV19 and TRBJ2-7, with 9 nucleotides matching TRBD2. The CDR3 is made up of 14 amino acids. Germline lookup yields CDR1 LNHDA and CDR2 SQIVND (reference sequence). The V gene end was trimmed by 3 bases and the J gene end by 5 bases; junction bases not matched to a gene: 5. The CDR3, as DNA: TGTGCCAGTAGTATTAAAGCGGGGGGCAACGAGCAGTACTTC. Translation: CASSIKAGGNEQYF. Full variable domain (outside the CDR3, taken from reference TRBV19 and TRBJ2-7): DGGITQSPKYLFRKEGQNVTLSCEQNLNHDAMYWYRQDPGQGLRLIYYSQIVNDFQKGDIAEGYSVSREKKESFPLTVTSAQKNPTAFYLCASSIKAGGNEQYFGPGTRLTVT.

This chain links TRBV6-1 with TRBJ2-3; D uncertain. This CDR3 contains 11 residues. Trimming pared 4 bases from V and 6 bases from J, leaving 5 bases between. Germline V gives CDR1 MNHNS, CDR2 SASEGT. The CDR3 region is CASSVRDTQYF. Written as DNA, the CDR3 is TGTGCCAGCAGTGTTCGTGATACGCAGTATTTT.